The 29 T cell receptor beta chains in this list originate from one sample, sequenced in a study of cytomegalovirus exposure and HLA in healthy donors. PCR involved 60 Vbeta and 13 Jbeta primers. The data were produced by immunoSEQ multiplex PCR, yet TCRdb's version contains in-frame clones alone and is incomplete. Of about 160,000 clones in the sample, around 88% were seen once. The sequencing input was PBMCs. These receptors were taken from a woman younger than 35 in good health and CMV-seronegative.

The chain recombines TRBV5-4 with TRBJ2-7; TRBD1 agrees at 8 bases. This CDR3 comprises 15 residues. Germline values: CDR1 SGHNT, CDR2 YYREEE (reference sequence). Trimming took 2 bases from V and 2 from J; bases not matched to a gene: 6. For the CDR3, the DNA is TGTGCCAGCAGCTTCATCGGACAGGGCACCTACGAGCAGTACTTC. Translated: CASSFIGQGTYEQYF.

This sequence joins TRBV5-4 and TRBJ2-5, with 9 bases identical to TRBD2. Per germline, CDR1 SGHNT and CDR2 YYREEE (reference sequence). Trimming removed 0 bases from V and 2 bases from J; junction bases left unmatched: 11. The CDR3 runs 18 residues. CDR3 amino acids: CASSLEYQSGRTQETQYF. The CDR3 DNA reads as TGTGCCAGCAGCTTGGAATATCAGAGCGGGAGGACACAAGAGACCCAGTACTTC.

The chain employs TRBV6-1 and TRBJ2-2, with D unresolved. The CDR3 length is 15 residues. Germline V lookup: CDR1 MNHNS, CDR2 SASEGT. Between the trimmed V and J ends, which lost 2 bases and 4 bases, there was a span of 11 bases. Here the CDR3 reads CASSESHRPTGELFF. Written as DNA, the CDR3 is TGTGCCAGCAGTGAATCCCACAGACCCACCGGGGAGCTGTTTTTT.

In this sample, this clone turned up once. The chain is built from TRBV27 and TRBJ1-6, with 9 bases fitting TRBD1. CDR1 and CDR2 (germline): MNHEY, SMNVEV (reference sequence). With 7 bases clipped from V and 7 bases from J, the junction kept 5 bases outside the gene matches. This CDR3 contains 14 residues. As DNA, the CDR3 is TGTGCCAGCACCAGGGACAGGGAAAATTCACCCCTCCACTTT. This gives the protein CASTRDRENSPLHF.

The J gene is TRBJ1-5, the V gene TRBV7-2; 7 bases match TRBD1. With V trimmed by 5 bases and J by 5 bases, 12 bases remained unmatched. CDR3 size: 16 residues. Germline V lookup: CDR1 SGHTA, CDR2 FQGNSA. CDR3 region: CASSTGQFPPHQPQHF. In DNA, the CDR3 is TGTGCCAGCAGCACGGGACAGTTTCCTCCCCATCAGCCCCAGCATTTT.

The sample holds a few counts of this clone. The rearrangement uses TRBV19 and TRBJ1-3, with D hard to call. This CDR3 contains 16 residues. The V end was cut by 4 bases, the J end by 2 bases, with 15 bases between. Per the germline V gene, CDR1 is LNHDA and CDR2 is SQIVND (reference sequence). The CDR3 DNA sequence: TGTGCCAGTAGTACGCCCGGAGCGGGCACTGGAAACACCATATATTTT. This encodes CASSTPGAGTGNTIYF.

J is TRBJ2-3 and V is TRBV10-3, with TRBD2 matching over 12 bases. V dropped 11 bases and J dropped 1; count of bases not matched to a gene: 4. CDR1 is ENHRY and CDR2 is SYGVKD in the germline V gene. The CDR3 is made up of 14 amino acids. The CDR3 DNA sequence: TGTGCCTCTCGGACTAGCGGGGGCACAGATACGCAGTATTTT. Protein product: CASRTSGGTDTQYF.

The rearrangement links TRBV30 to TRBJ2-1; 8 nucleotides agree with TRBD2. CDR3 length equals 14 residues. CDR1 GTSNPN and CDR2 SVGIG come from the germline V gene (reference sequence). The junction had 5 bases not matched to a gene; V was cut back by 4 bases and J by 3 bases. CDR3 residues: CAWNLAGYYNEQFF. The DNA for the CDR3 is TGTGCCTGGAATCTAGCGGGCTACTACAATGAGCAGTTCTTC.

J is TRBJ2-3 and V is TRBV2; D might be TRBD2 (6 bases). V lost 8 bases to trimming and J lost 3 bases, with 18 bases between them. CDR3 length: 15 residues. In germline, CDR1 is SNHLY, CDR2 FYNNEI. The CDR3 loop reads CASGGRTTRTDTQYF. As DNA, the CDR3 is TGTGCCAGCGGAGGGCGGACCACAAGGACAGATACGCAGTATTTT.

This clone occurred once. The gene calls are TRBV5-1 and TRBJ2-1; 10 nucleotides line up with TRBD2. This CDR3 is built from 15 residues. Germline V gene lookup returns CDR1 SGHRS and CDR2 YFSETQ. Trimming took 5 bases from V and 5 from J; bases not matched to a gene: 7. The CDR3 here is CASSSGTSVNNEQFF. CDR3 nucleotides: TGCGCCAGCAGTTCCGGGACTAGCGTAAACAATGAGCAGTTCTTC.

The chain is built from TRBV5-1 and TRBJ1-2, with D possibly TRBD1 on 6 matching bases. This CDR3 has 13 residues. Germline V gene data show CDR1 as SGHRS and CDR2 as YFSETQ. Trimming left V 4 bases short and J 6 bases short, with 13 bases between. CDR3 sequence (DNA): TGCGCCAGCAGCAACCAGGGGTGGAATGGCTACACCTTC. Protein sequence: CASSNQGWNGYTF.

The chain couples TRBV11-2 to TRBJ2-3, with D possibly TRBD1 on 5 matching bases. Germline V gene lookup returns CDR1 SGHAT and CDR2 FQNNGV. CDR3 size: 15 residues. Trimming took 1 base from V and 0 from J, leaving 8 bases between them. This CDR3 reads CASSLAGRSTDTQYF. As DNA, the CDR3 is TGTGCCAGCAGCTTAGCAGGGCGTAGCACAGATACGCAGTATTTT.

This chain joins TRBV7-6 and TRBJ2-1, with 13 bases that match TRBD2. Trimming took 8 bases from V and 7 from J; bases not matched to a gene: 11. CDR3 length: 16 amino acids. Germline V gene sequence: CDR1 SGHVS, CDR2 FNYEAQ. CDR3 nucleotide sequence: TGTGCCAGCGGACTTAGGGGGACTAGCGGGACTAATGAGCAGTTCTTC. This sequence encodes CASGLRGTSGTNEQFF.

The CDR3 DNA sequence: TGCAGCGTTCAGGACGTGGAGGCCGCAGATACGCAGTATTTT. Translating gives CSVQDVEAADTQYF. V usage is TRBV29-1 and J usage is TRBJ2-3, with a possible D match to TRBD2 (5 bases). Germline CDR1 is SQVTM and CDR2 is ANQGSEA. The CDR3 consists of 14 residues. Trimming cost V 5 bases and J 4 bases, with 16 bases left between them.

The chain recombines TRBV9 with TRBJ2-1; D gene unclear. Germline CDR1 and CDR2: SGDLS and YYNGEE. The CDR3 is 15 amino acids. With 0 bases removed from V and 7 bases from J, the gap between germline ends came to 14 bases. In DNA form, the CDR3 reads TGTGCCAGCAGCGTAGCCTATTATCACCCTAATGAGCAGTTCTTC. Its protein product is CASSVAYYHPNEQFF.

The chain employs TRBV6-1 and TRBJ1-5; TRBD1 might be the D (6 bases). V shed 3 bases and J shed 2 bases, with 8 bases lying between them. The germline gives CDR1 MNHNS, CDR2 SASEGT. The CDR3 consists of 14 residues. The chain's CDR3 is CASSDSGGNQPQHF. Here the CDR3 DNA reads TGTGCCAGCAGTGACTCAGGGGGCAATCAGCCCCAGCATTTT.

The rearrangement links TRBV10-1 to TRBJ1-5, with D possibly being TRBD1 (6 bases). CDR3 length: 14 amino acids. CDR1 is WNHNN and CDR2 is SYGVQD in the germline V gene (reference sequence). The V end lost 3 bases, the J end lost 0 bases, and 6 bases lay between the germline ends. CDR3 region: CASSEGGSNQPQHF. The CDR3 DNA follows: TGCGCCAGCAGTGAAGGGGGTAGCAATCAGCCCCAGCATTTT.

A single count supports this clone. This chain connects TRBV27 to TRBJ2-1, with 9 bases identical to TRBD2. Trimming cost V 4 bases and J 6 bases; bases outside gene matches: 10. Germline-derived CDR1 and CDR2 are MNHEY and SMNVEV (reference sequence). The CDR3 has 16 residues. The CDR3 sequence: CASSSPGGLAANEQFF. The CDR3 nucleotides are TGTGCCAGCAGTTCCCCCGGGGGACTAGCAGCCAATGAGCAGTTCTTC.

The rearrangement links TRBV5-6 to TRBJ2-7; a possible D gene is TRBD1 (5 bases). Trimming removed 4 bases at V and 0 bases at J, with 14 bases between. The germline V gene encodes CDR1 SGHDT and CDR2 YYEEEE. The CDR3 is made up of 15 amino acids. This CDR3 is CASSRGHYYSYEQYF. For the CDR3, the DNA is TGTGCCAGCAGCCGAGGACACTACTACTCCTACGAGCAGTACTTC.

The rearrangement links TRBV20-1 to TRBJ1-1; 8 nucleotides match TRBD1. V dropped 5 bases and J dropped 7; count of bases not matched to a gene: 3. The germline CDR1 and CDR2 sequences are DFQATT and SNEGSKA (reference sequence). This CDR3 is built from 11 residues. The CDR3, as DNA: TGCAGTGCTCCACAGGGGGGTGAAGCTTTCTTT. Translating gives CSAPQGGEAFF.

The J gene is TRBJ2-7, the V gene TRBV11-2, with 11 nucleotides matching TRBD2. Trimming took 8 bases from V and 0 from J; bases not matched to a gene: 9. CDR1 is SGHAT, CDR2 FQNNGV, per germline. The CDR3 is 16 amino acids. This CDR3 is CASGGTSGARSYEQYF. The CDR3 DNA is TGTGCCAGCGGAGGGACTAGCGGAGCCCGCTCCTACGAGCAGTACTTC.

The CDR3 spells CASRRQGGYNYGYTF. The CDR3 DNA is TGTGCCAGCAGGCGACAGGGGGGTTATAACTATGGCTACACCTTC. The genes are TRBV28 and TRBJ1-2, with 9 nucleotides matching TRBD1. Per germline, CDR1 MDHEN and CDR2 SYDVKM. Trimming removed 6 bases from V and 1 base from J; junction bases left unmatched: 6. CDR3 length: 15 amino acids.

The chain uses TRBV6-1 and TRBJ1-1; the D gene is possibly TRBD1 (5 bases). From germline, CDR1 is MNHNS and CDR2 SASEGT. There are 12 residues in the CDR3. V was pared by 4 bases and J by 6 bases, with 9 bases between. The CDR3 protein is CASSGPGPEAFF. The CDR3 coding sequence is TGTGCCAGCAGTGGCCCAGGGCCTGAAGCTTTCTTT.

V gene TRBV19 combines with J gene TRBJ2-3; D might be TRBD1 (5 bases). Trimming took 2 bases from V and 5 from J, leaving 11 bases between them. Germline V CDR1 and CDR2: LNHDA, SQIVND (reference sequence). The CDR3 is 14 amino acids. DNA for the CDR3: TGTGCCAGTAGTATACAGGGTTTGGAAGATACGCAGTATTTT. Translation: CASSIQGLEDTQYF.

The CDR3 DNA reads TGTGCCAGTAGTATCGGGACAGGGAGTGGCTACACCTTC. It specifies CASSIGTGSGYTF. V usage is TRBV19 and J usage is TRBJ1-2; 9 bases map to TRBD1. Germline CDR1 and CDR2: LNHDA and SQIVND (reference sequence). CDR3 length equals 13 residues. V trimming: 3 bases; J trimming: 7 bases; junction bases outside the gene matches: 3.

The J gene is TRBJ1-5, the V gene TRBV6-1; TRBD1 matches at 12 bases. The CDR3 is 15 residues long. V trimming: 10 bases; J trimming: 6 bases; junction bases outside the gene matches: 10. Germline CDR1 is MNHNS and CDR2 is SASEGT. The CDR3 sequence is CAIRDRGHGSQPQHF. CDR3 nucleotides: TGTGCCATCCGGGACAGGGGGCATGGGAGTCAGCCCCAGCATTTT.

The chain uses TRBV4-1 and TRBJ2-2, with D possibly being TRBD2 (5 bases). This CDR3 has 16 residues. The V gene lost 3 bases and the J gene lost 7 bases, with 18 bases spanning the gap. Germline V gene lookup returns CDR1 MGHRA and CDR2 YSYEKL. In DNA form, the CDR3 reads TGCGCCAGCAGCCATGTCTCGGGGAAGATCGGCGGGGAGCTGTTTTTT. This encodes CASSHVSGKIGGELFF.

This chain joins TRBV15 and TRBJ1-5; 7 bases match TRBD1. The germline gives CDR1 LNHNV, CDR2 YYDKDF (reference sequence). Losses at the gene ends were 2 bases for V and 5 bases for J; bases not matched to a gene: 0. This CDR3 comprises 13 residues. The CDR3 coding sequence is TGTGCCACCAGCAGACAGGGGGATCAGCCCCAGCATTTT. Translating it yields CATSRQGDQPQHF.

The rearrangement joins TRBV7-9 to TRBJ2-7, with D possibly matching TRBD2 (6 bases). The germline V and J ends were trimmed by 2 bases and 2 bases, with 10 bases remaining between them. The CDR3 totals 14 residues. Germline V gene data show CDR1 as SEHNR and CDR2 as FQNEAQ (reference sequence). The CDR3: CASSLTSYTYEQYF. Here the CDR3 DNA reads TGTGCCAGCAGCTTAACTAGCTATACCTACGAGCAGTACTTC.